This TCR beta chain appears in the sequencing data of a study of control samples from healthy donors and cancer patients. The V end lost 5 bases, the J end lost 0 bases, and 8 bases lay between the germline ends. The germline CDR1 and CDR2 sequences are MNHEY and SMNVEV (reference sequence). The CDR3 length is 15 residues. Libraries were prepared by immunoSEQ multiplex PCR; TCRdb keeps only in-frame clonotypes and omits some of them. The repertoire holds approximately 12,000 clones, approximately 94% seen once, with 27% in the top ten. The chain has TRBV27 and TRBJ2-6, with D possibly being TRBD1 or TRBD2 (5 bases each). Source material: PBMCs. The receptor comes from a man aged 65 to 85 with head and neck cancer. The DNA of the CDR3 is TGTGCCAGCAGTGGGACGGACTCTGGGGCCAACGTCCTGACTTTC. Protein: CASSGTDSGANVLTF.